This T cell receptor (beta chain) came from a study of vaccination effects on CD4 cells after COVID-19. With the ViraFEST assay, the study expanded antigen-specific CD4+ T cells using viral peptide pools, then sequenced them. It was after 10 days of culture that CD4+ T cells were isolated. All participants had two doses of either the BNT162b2 or mRNA-1273 vaccine. Days 3 and 7 saw half the medium replaced with IL-2 medium. Germline CDR1 and CDR2: LNHDA and SQIVND (reference sequence). V dropped 7 bases and J dropped 2; count of bases not matched to a gene: 23. The CDR3 contains 20 residues. Comments on this clone: The antigen remains undetermined.

Study-level findings and limits: Infection-derived and vaccine-derived clones contracted markedly late after vaccination.

Some clones are missing from TCRdb's copy, which holds only in-frame ones; the method was immunoSEQ multiplex PCR. The sample lists roughly 24,000 clones; around 79% were seen once. This chain joins TRBV19 and TRBJ1-5, with TRBD1 matching 7 bases. The specimen comprised CD4+ T cells from PBMCs cultured with SARS-CoV-2 spike peptides, sampled after COVID-19 vaccination. This clonotype was obtained from a human donor who received a COVID-19 vaccine. Some clones in this sample may be carry-over from other donors' samples. CDR3 DNA: TGTGCCAGTACTACCAAGTCCCTCCGACAGGGCCCTTGGGGCAATCAGCCCCAGCATTTT. It encodes CASTTKSLRQGPWGNQPQHF. The full variable domain, with the rest looked up from reference TRBV19 and TRBJ1-5, is DGGITQSPKYLFRKEGQNVTLSCEQNLNHDAMYWYRQDPGQGLRLIYYSQIVNDFQKGDIAEGYSVSREKKESFPLTVTSAQKNPTAFYLCASTTKSLRQGPWGNQPQHFGDGTRLSIL.